This is a list of T cell receptor beta chains from one sample in a study of blood T cell repertoires in COVID-19. Only in-frame clones appear in the TCRdb table, and some are missing; sequencing was by immunoSEQ multiplex PCR. The sample lists 200,000 to 250,000 clones, 80% to 85% occurring once. Sample: peripheral blood. These receptors were taken from a woman in her 30s who had recovered from COVID-19. Each CDR3 is given with its conserved first and last residue. D genes are given only for firm matches.

v_gene	j_gene	d_gene	CDR3aa
TRBV3-1/TRBV3-2	TRBJ1-1	.	CASSQGPENLNTEAFF
TRBV7-2	TRBJ2-7	TRBD1	CASSSRWDRGLSYEQYF
TRBV4-1	TRBJ2-7	TRBD2	CASSQDELAGVSSYEQYF
TRBV5-1	TRBJ1-2	.	CASSLAVGLEGYTF
TRBV7-3	TRBJ1-6	.	CASSLQGGNSPLHF
TRBV18	TRBJ1-5	TRBD1	CASSPDRKQPQHF
TRBV7-3	TRBJ1-2	TRBD1	CASSGDRDGYTF
TRBV5-1	TRBJ2-5	.	CASSLGREETQYF
TRBV7-6	TRBJ1-1	.	CASSLVEGEAFF
TRBV27	TRBJ2-2	TRBD2	CAVRRGSGSTGELFF
TRBV7-9	TRBJ2-1	.	CASSLLAFPYNEQFF
TRBV7-3	TRBJ1-1	TRBD1	CASSQTGAGAEAFF
TRBV27	TRBJ1-2	.	CASSFRGLDYGYTF
TRBV7-3	TRBJ1-4	.	CASSLTDRKGATTNEKLFF
TRBV7-9	TRBJ1-1	TRBD1	CASSRGQGARTEAFF
TRBV24-1	TRBJ2-7	.	CATSSGTYEQYF
TRBV2	TRBJ2-6	.	CASSQRGGANVLTF
TRBV28	TRBJ1-4	.	CASSLSSATNEKLFF
TRBV11-3	TRBJ2-2	TRBD1	CASSLVGGVSTGELFF
TRBV6-2/TRBV6-3	TRBJ2-3	TRBD2	CASSLYREGVGDTQYF
TRBV5-5	TRBJ2-7	.	CASSLGFTYEQYF
TRBV6-5	TRBJ2-7	TRBD2	CASSNLAGAYEQYF
TRBV10-2	TRBJ2-7	TRBD2	CASSEVREGEQYF
TRBV5-8	TRBJ2-7	.	CASSLDQAEQYF
TRBV4-1	TRBJ2-3	TRBD2	CASSQVVASGTDTQYF
TRBV5-1	TRBJ1-3	.	CASSLGQSFSGNTIYF
TRBV5-1	TRBJ1-2	.	CASRHPGAIYGYTF
TRBV27	TRBJ2-7	TRBD2	CASSLRPSGGTYEQYF
TRBV6-5	TRBJ1-1	.	CASSYSPVPDTEAFF
TRBV30	TRBJ1-1	.	CAWSVHPRNTEAFF
TRBV14	TRBJ2-1	TRBD2	CASTSRLAGDEQFF
TRBV5-4	TRBJ1-2	.	CASSPIPRSYGYTF
TRBV7-9	TRBJ1-2	.	CASSRGQGYTF
TRBV19	TRBJ2-6	TRBD2	CASRAREGLAGANVLTF
TRBV5-4	TRBJ2-7	TRBD1	CASSLWDRDNYEQYF
TRBV6-5	TRBJ1-1	TRBD1	CASSPGQGQAFF
TRBV11-2	TRBJ2-2	.	CASSSVAGYTGELFF
TRBV5-1	TRBJ1-6	TRBD1	CASSLDGDSRNSPLHF
TRBV3-1/TRBV3-2	TRBJ2-5	TRBD1	CASSDRDREYEETQYF
TRBV13	TRBJ2-7	TRBD2	CASSASSGAHGLAGVAEQYF
TRBV5-6	TRBJ2-2	TRBD1	CASSSLGGLFTGELFF
TRBV6-6	TRBJ2-7	TRBD1	CASKDRGVYEQYF
TRBV4-1	TRBJ1-3	TRBD1	CASRPGQGVGNTIYF
TRBV30	TRBJ1-1	.	CAWRGARDTEAFF
TRBV29-1	TRBJ2-5	TRBD2	CSVLRPGTNQETQYF
TRBV10-3	TRBJ2-2	.	CAISLTTANTGELFF
TRBV5-1	TRBJ1-1	TRBD1	CASSADRVGTEAFF
TRBV3-1/TRBV3-2	TRBJ2-3	TRBD2	CASSQGSSGRASTDTQYF
TRBV6-4	TRBJ2-5	TRBD1	CARGQPYQETQYF
TRBV5-1	TRBJ2-1	.	CASSSPRVSRQFF
TRBV7-3	TRBJ1-1	TRBD1	CASSLQGAGTEAFF
TRBV6-6	TRBJ2-1	.	CASSYGLADYNEQFF
TRBV12-3/TRBV12-4	TRBJ2-7	.	CASSPMARGEQYF
TRBV4-1	TRBJ2-3	.	CASSQARGATDTQYF
TRBV2	TRBJ1-5	TRBD1	CASTWDRGFQPQHF
TRBV19	TRBJ1-4	.	CAGRDNEKLFF
TRBV19	TRBJ1-1	.	CASSSWLANTEAFF